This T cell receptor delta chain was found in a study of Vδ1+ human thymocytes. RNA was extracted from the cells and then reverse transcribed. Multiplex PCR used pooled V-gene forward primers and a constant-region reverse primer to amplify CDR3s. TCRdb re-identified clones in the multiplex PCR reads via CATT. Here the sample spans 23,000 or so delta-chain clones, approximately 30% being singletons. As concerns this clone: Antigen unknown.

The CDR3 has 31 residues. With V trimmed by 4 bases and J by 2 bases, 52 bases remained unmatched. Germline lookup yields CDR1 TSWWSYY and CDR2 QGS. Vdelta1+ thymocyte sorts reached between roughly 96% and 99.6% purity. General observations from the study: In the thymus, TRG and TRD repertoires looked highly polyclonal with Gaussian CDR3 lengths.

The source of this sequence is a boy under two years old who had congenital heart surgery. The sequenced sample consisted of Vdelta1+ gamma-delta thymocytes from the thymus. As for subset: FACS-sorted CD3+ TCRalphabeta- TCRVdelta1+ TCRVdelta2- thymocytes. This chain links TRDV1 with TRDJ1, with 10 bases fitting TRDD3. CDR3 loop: CALGVKEPELLTKPLPWGIQWGFRVTDKLIF. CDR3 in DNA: TGTGCTCTTGGGGTGAAAGAACCCGAACTCCTCACTAAGCCCTTGCCTTGGGGGATACAGTGGGGATTTAGGGTTACCGATAAACTCATCTTT.